Below are 30 T cell receptor beta chains sequenced from a single sample in a study of CD8 T cells in ankylosing spondylitis. Whole-study results and caveats: Characteristic, it appeared, of ankylosing spondylitis blood was a TCR beta motif of about eight highly homologous variants.

TCRdb recomputed calls from the 5' RACE reads with MiXCR, one row per CDR3 protein. The repertoire holds fewer than 450,000 distinct CDR3 sequences, roughly 15% seen once, with over 0.9% in the top ten. Antigens for these TCRs are unknown. Sequencing was performed on blood, either unsorted or a sorted T cell fraction (not recorded which). The receptors were gathered from a male donor with ankylosing spondylitis.

The rearrangement links TRBV2 to TRBJ2-7; no clear D. The germline V gene has CDR1 SNHLY and CDR2 FYNNEI. This CDR3 region has 12 residues. Trimming took 8 bases from V and 0 from J, leaving 8 bases between them. CDR3 sequence: CASARISYEQYF. Written as DNA, the CDR3 is TGTGCCAGCGCCCGGATCTCCTACGAGCAGTACTTC.

The rearrangement uses TRBV7-2 and TRBJ2-3; D gene unclear. This CDR3 has 16 amino acids. Trimming pared 7 bases from V and 3 bases from J, leaving 20 bases between. Germline CDR1 SGHTA, CDR2 FQGNSA. The CDR3 region is CASTDASWVGTDTQYF. The CDR3 DNA reads TGTGCCAGCACCGATGCCAGCTGGGTTGGTACAGATACGCAGTATTTT.

This clonotype was detected only a few times. V and J are TRBV10-3 and TRBJ1-5; D is uncertain. Trimming pared 2 bases from V and 7 bases from J, leaving 12 bases between. The CDR3 spans 14 residues. The germline gives CDR1 ENHRY, CDR2 SYGVKD. CDR3 bases: TGTGCCATCAGTGAGAATGTGGGCGGGCAGCCCCAGCATTTT. This gives the protein CAISENVGGQPQHF.

J is TRBJ2-2 and V is TRBV6-1, with 8 bases identical to TRBD1. The CDR3 length is 15 residues. V gave up 5 bases and J gave up 5 bases; unmatched junction bases: 7. Germline V gene sequence: CDR1 MNHNS, CDR2 SASEGT. CDR3 protein: CASSRVRQGTGELFF. The CDR3 coding sequence is TGTGCCAGCAGTCGCGTAAGACAGGGGACCGGGGAGCTGTTTTTT.

The chain uses TRBV6-1 and TRBJ2-5; 9 bases agree with TRBD1. The ends lost 2 bases at V and 5 bases at J; junction bases unmatched: 6. This CDR3 has 15 residues. The germline gives CDR1 MNHNS, CDR2 SASEGT. The CDR3 DNA follows: TGTGCCAGCAGTGAATGGCACAGGGGGCAGGAGACCCAGTACTTC. As protein: CASSEWHRGQETQYF.

The chain combines TRBV6-1 with TRBJ1-2; weak D call: TRBD1 (6 bases). The CDR3 runs to 15 residues. Germline V gene sequence: CDR1 MNHNS, CDR2 SASEGT. The V end was cut by 6 bases, the J end by 0 bases, with 14 bases between. In nucleotides, the CDR3 is TGTGCCAGCAGGTCATGGGGGGGCCCTAACTATGGCTACACCTTC. Translating it yields CASRSWGGPNYGYTF.

V and J are TRBV3-1 and TRBJ1-1, with unresolved D. CDR1 and CDR2 (germline): LGHDT, YNNKEL (reference sequence). Trimming shortened V by 2 bases and J by 2 bases, and 9 bases separated the two germline ends. This CDR3 has 14 amino acids. The CDR3 here is CASSQQTINTEAFF. In DNA form, the CDR3 reads TGTGCCAGCAGCCAACAGACGATAAACACTGAAGCTTTCTTT.

This clonotype was seen repeatedly, ten times or more. V gene TRBV5-1 combines with J gene TRBJ1-2; 7 bases line up with TRBD1. The CDR3 is 14 amino acids. Germline CDR1 SGHRS, CDR2 YFSETQ. V lost 4 bases to trimming and J lost 2 bases; unmatched junction nucleotides: 5. CDR3 sequence: CASSQTGRNYGYTF. The DNA of the CDR3 is TGCGCCAGCAGCCAGACAGGGAGGAACTATGGCTACACCTTC.

This clonotype was observed a handful of times. The chain combines TRBV12-3 or TRBV12-4 with TRBJ2-5, with 12 positions matching TRBD2. The V gene end was trimmed by 0 bases and the J gene end by 5 bases; junction bases not matched to a gene: 19. The CDR3 consists of 21 residues. The CDR3 nucleotides read TGTGCCAGCAGTTTAGCGCGTCGGACAGGGATTCTAGCGGGAGGGCCGGAGACCCAGTACTTC. This translates into CASSLARRTGILAGGPETQYF.

The J gene is TRBJ2-6, the V gene TRBV12-3 or TRBV12-4; D is uncertain. V was pared by 3 bases and J by 1 base, with 4 bases between. The CDR3 sequence is 14 residues long. The CDR3 protein is CASSLQSGANVLTF. CDR3 nucleotide sequence: TGTGCCAGCAGTTTGCAATCTGGGGCCAACGTCCTGACTTTC.

The chain carries TRBV19 and TRBJ2-5, with D hard to call. Between the trimmed V and J ends, which lost 2 bases and 4 bases, there was a span of 8 bases. This CDR3 is 13 amino acids long. Germline CDR1 and CDR2: LNHDA and SQIVND (reference sequence). CDR3 loop: CASSINGGETQYF. The DNA of the CDR3 is TGTGCCAGTAGTATAAACGGCGGAGAGACCCAGTACTTC. The full variable domain, in which reference TRBV19 and TRBJ2-5 provide the parts outside the CDR3, is DGGITQSPKYLFRKEGQNVTLSCEQNLNHDAMYWYRQDPGQGLRLIYYSQIVNDFQKGDIAEGYSVSREKKESFPLTVTSAQKNPTAFYLCASSINGGETQYFGPGTRLLVL.

The V gene is TRBV10-3, the J gene TRBJ2-7; D unresolved. This CDR3 comprises 13 residues. V lost 2 bases and J lost 5, with 10 bases in between. The germline CDR1 and CDR2 sequences are ENHRY and SYGVKD. This chain's CDR3 is CAISEAGVNEQYF. CDR3 DNA sequence: TGTGCCATCAGTGAGGCTGGGGTCAACGAGCAGTACTTC.

This clonotype was seen more than once but under ten times. J is TRBJ1-6 and V is TRBV10-3; tentative D call: TRBD1 (5 bases). Trimming left V 6 bases short and J 7 bases short, with 13 bases between. CDR3 length: 14 residues. Per germline, CDR1 ENHRY and CDR2 SYGVKD. The CDR3 DNA reads TGTGCCATCAGGGGGGAGAGTGGGAATTCACCCCTCCACTTT. This sequence encodes CAIRGESGNSPLHF.

This sequence joins TRBV11-2 and TRBJ2-7; possibly TRBD2 for D (5 bases). This CDR3 is 11 amino acids long. The germline V gene encodes CDR1 SGHAT and CDR2 FQNNGV. V lost 5 bases to trimming and J lost 7 bases, with 9 bases between them. CDR3 in amino acids: CASSQLDEQYF. Here the CDR3 DNA reads TGTGCCAGCAGCCAACTAGATGAGCAGTACTTC.

In this sample, this clonotype turned up a few times. This chain links TRBV9 with TRBJ2-5; 10 bases are a match to TRBD2. J was trimmed by 3 bases and V by 0 bases; bases with no gene match: 2. This CDR3 is 15 amino acids long. CDR1 and CDR2 (germline): SGDLS, YYNGEE. In nucleotides, the CDR3 is TGTGCCAGCAGCGTAGGGACTAGCGGAAAAGAGACCCAGTACTTC. This codes for CASSVGTSGKETQYF.

The genes are TRBV3-1 and TRBJ1-2; 7 bases line up with TRBD1. CDR3 length: 15 amino acids. Germline loops: CDR1 LGHDT, CDR2 YNNKEL (reference sequence). Germline trimming cut 4 bases from V and 2 bases from J; bases unmatched to any gene: 7. For the CDR3, the DNA is TGTGCCAGCAGCCCCCGGGACAGAAAGAACTATGGCTACACCTTC. Protein: CASSPRDRKNYGYTF.

The chain joins TRBV28 to TRBJ2-3; no reliable D call. This CDR3 contains 13 residues. Germline lookup yields CDR1 MDHEN and CDR2 SYDVKM. Trimming removed 5 bases from V and 2 bases from J, with 8 bases in between. The DNA for the CDR3 is TGTGCCAGCAGTCGACGGATCACAGATACGCAGTATTTT. Translation: CASSRRITDTQYF.

The sample holds a few counts of this clonotype. This chain uses TRBV12-3 or TRBV12-4 with TRBJ1-5, with TRBD1 matching over 10 bases. This CDR3 is 15 amino acids long. J gave up 6 bases and V 2 bases, and 4 bases lay outside the gene matches. The CDR3 region is CASSLRQGAGQPQHF. CDR3 DNA sequence: TGTGCCAGCAGTTTAAGACAGGGGGCGGGTCAGCCCCAGCATTTT.

The chain recombines TRBV18 with TRBJ1-2, with 10 bases lining up with TRBD1. The ends lost 5 bases at V and 4 bases at J; junction bases unmatched: 10. Germline CDR1 KGHSH, CDR2 LQKENI. The CDR3 contains 16 residues. Here the CDR3 reads CASSFSGTGDLYGYTF. The CDR3 DNA reads TGTGCCAGCTCATTCTCCGGGACAGGGGATCTCTATGGCTACACCTTC. Combining the CDR3 with reference TRBV18 and TRBJ1-2 gives the whole variable domain NAGVMQNPRHLVRRRGQEARLRCSPMKGHSHVYWYRQLPEEGLKFMVYLQKENIIDESGMPKERFSAEFPKEGPSILRIQQVVRGDSAAYFCASSFSGTGDLYGYTFGSGTRLTVV.

This clonotype was recorded at least ten times. Here the CDR3 DNA reads TGTGCCAGCAGTCTCGGACAGATCTACGAGCAGTACTTC. Translating gives CASSLGQIYEQYF. The genes are TRBV12-3 or TRBV12-4 and TRBJ2-7; D is perhaps TRBD1 (6 bases). The V gene lost 5 bases and the J gene lost 3 bases, with 11 bases spanning the gap. This CDR3 has 13 amino acids.

This clonotype was detected only a few times. The chain has TRBV4-3 and TRBJ2-7, with 9 bases that match TRBD2. V lost 1 base, J lost 7 bases, and 5 bases stayed unmatched. CDR1 and CDR2 (germline): LGHNA, YSLEER. The length of the CDR3 is 14 residues. The chain's CDR3 is CASSQVGGRGEQYF. The CDR3 DNA follows: TGCGCCAGCAGCCAAGTCGGCGGGAGGGGGGAGCAGTACTTC.

The gene calls are TRBV20-1 and TRBJ1-5, with D possibly TRBD1 on 6 matching bases. Trimming left V 5 bases short and J 6 bases short, with 11 bases between. Germline loops: CDR1 DFQATT, CDR2 SNEGSKA (reference sequence). The CDR3 length is 12 residues. The DNA of the CDR3 is TGCAGTGCTCCACAGGGTGGTCAGCCCCAGCATTTT. Translation: CSAPQGGQPQHF.

The rearrangement uses TRBV12-3 or TRBV12-4 and TRBJ2-3; 10 bases fit TRBD2. The ends lost 5 bases at V and 4 bases at J; junction bases unmatched: 6. The CDR3 contains 15 residues. The CDR3 reads CASSTSGIRADTQYF. CDR3 nucleotide sequence: TGTGCCAGCAGTACTAGCGGGATAAGGGCAGATACGCAGTATTTT.

The chain uses TRBV6-1 and TRBJ2-7; 7 positions match TRBD1. Germline CDR1 MNHNS, CDR2 SASEGT. The CDR3 is 14 residues long. V gave up 3 bases and J gave up 3 bases; unmatched junction bases: 5. The CDR3 bases are TGTGCCAGCAGTGAGAACAGGGGATTCTACGAGCAGTACTTC. As protein: CASSENRGFYEQYF.

The rearrangement joins TRBV21-1 to TRBJ2-5; the D segment call TRBD1 is taken from the table without a DNA check. TRBV21-1 represents a pseudogene. This CDR3 has 15 amino acids. This CDR3 is CASSKEGDRGETQYF. The CDR3 nucleotides are TGTGCCAGCAGCAAAGAGGGCGACAGGGGGGAGACCCAGTACTTC.

This chain uses TRBV11-3 with TRBJ2-7; a possible D gene is TRBD2 (5 bases). Germline-derived CDR1 and CDR2 are SGHNT and YENEEA. V was pared by 1 base and J by 0 bases, with 10 bases between. The CDR3 sequence is 15 residues long. For the CDR3, the DNA is TGTGCCAGCAGCTTAGGTGGGGAGAGCTCCTACGAGCAGTACTTC. Protein: CASSLGGESSYEQYF.

The chain joins TRBV24-1 to TRBJ2-3; 11 nucleotides match TRBD2. The V segment lost 4 bases and the J segment 2 bases; nucleotides outside the gene matches: 7. Per germline, CDR1 KGHDR and CDR2 SFDVKD. The CDR3 loop spans 17 amino acids. The CDR3 bases are TGTGCCACCAGTGACCCGGGACTAGCGGATACCACAGATACGCAGTATTTT. It specifies CATSDPGLADTTDTQYF.

Many counts were recorded for this clonotype. The V gene is TRBV6-5, the J gene TRBJ1-6; no definite D call. The CDR3 spans 14 residues. V was cut by 2 bases and J by 13 bases, with 15 bases left in between. Germline V lookup: CDR1 MNHEY, CDR2 SVGAGI. CDR3 sequence reads: CASSYGVLDGPLHF. CDR3 in DNA: TGTGCCAGCAGTTACGGGGTTCTTGATGGGCCCCTCCACTTT.

This clonotype has ten or more counts. The chain recombines TRBV20-1 with TRBJ1-5, with D perhaps TRBD1 (6 bases). The CDR3 contains 13 residues. Trimming pared 0 bases from V and 7 bases from J, leaving 10 bases between. Germline V CDR1 and CDR2: DFQATT, SNEGSKA (reference sequence). The CDR3 sequence is CSARDTGIQPQHF. In DNA, the CDR3 is TGCAGTGCTAGAGACACAGGGATCCAGCCCCAGCATTTT.

V is TRBV28 and J is TRBJ1-2; 7 nucleotides align to TRBD1. The V gene end was trimmed by 5 bases and the J gene end by 6 bases; junction bases not matched to a gene: 12. The CDR3 loop spans 15 amino acids. Germline V gives CDR1 MDHEN, CDR2 SYDVKM. The CDR3 sequence is CASSPPFTGVDGYTF. The CDR3, as DNA: TGTGCCAGCAGTCCCCCTTTCACAGGGGTAGATGGCTACACCTTC.